Listed here is a single T cell receptor beta chain. Its ends do not fully match the called genes, so a read error is possible. The source of the sample is a study of blood T cell repertoires in COVID-19. TCRdb's copy holds only in-frame clones and misses some; the assay was immunoSEQ multiplex PCR. Of around 150,000 clones listed, roughly 80% are singletons. This CDR3 has 14 amino acids. Germline V gene data show CDR1 as SGHRS and CDR2 as YFSETQ. Sequenced: peripheral blood. V and J are TRBV5-1 and TRBJ1-1; 11 bases are a match to TRBD1. The clonotype originates from a man in his fifties with active or convalescent COVID-19. The CDR3 sequence: CARSLGQGGAEAFF. CDR3 DNA: TGCGCCCGCAGCCTGGGACAGGGGGGGGCTGAAGCTTTCTTT.